The 31 T cell receptor beta chains below were found in one sample sequenced in a study of technical replicates of blood from a handful of donors. Clones were sequenced by immunoSEQ multiplex PCR, and TCRdb holds only the in-frame ones, with some missing. Of about 68,000 clones in the sample, 95% to 98% were seen once. What was sequenced was T cells isolated from PBMCs. Receptors were obtained from a human donor in good health.

CDR3 sequence reads: CASSAGEIGQPQHF. The CDR3 DNA sequence: TGTGCCAGCTCGGCAGGGGAGATTGGTCAGCCCCAGCATTTT. This sequence joins TRBV25-1 and TRBJ1-5; possibly TRBD1 for D (6 bases). CDR3 length: 14 residues. V shed 8 bases and J shed 6 bases, with 17 bases lying between them. Germline CDR1 reads MGHDK; CDR2 reads SYGVNS.

This chain uses TRBV19 with TRBJ1-5; D unclear. The CDR3 covers 15 residues. Germline CDR1 LNHDA, CDR2 SQIVND (reference sequence). Trimming pared 11 bases from V and 4 bases from J, leaving 21 bases between. The CDR3 coding sequence is TGTGCCTATTTGACCCGGGAGGGCCGGAATCAGCCCCAGCATTTT. Translation gives CAYLTREGRNQPQHF.

In DNA, the CDR3 is TGTGCCAGCAGCCCACTACAGGCCCTGTATGGCTACACCTTC. This sequence encodes CASSPLQALYGYTF. The chain combines TRBV6-5 with TRBJ1-2; a weak D match, TRBD1 (5 bases). V lost 6 bases and J lost 5, with 16 bases in between. The CDR3 consists of 14 residues. Germline values: CDR1 MNHEY, CDR2 SVGAGI.

This chain connects TRBV10-3 to TRBJ2-1; perhaps TRBD2 as D (6 bases). Germline assignment: CDR1 ENHRY and CDR2 SYGVKD. The CDR3 sequence is 13 residues long. Trimming pared 3 bases from V and 8 bases from J, leaving 11 bases between. The CDR3 DNA is TGTGCCATCAGTGACACGGGAGTGTATGAGCAGTTCTTC. Translating it yields CAISDTGVYEQFF.

The chain uses TRBV19 and TRBJ2-1, with TRBD2 matching 9 bases. V shed 3 bases, J shed 10 bases, and the junction held 10 bases outside the gene matches. The germline V gene encodes CDR1 LNHDA and CDR2 SQIVND (reference sequence). The CDR3 extends over 15 amino acids. The CDR3 nucleotides read TGTGCCAGTAGTATTGACTCGCGGGAGGGCCTAGAGCAGTTCTTC. It codes for CASSIDSREGLEQFF. Complete variable domain (other parts from reference TRBV19 and TRBJ2-1): DGGITQSPKYLFRKEGQNVTLSCEQNLNHDAMYWYRQDPGQGLRLIYYSQIVNDFQKGDIAEGYSVSREKKESFPLTVTSAQKNPTAFYLCASSIDSREGLEQFFGPGTRLTVL.

CDR3 sequence reads: CASSLEGLAGAGELFF. CDR3 DNA: TGCGCCAGCAGCTTGGAGGGACTAGCGGGAGCCGGGGAGCTGTTTTTT. This rearrangement joins TRBV5-1 to TRBJ2-2, with 14 nucleotides matching TRBD2. The CDR3 length is 16 residues. V was clipped by 0 bases and J by 6 bases; unmatched bases: 1. The germline V gene encodes CDR1 SGHRS and CDR2 YFSETQ.

The chain has TRBV30 and TRBJ2-7, with TRBD1 matching over 9 bases. Trimming removed 5 bases from V and 6 bases from J; junction bases left unmatched: 11. The CDR3 consists of 14 residues. Germline CDR1 is GTSNPN and CDR2 is SVGIG (reference sequence). The DNA of the CDR3 is TGTGCCTGGTGGCAGGGACAGGGACTCTCCGAGCAGTACTTC. It encodes CAWWQGQGLSEQYF.

This chain joins TRBV27 and TRBJ1-2; TRBD1 might be the D (5 bases). Germline V lookup: CDR1 MNHEY, CDR2 SMNVEV (reference sequence). V gave up 3 bases and J gave up 3 bases, with 14 bases separating them. The CDR3 has 15 residues. CDR3 DNA: TGTGCCAGCAGTTTTGCTAGGGGCCCACACTATGGCTACACCTTC. Translating gives CASSFARGPHYGYTF.

V is TRBV19 and J is TRBJ1-2, with D possibly matching TRBD1 (6 bases). Germline V lookup: CDR1 LNHDA, CDR2 SQIVND (reference sequence). This CDR3 has 14 amino acids. Deletions cut 6 bases from V and 6 bases from J, with 17 bases between. In nucleotides, the CDR3 is TGTGCCAGTAGAAATGGGGGGGGCGCAAATGGCTACACCTTC. This encodes CASRNGGGANGYTF.

V is TRBV27 and J is TRBJ2-1; 9 bases fit TRBD1. Germline V gene sequence: CDR1 MNHEY, CDR2 SMNVEV (reference sequence). The CDR3 spans 14 residues. V gave up 7 bases and J gave up 5 bases; unmatched junction bases: 6. CDR3 sequence: CASKEGTGNNEQFF. The DNA of the CDR3 is TGTGCCAGCAAGGAAGGGACAGGGAACAATGAGCAGTTCTTC.

The chain combines TRBV7-2 with TRBJ1-1; D might be TRBD1 (5 bases). CDR1 SGHTA and CDR2 FQGNSA come from the germline V gene. The V end lost 5 bases, the J end lost 1 base, and 14 bases lay between the germline ends. This CDR3 spans 15 amino acids. CDR3 protein: CASSNIIGGNTEAFF. CDR3 DNA: TGTGCCAGCAGCAACATCATCGGGGGGAACACTGAAGCTTTCTTT.

The J gene is TRBJ1-1, the V gene TRBV4-3, with 11 bases fitting TRBD1. Trimming at V came to 3 bases and at J to 1 base, leaving 4 bases not matched to a gene. The germline V gene has CDR1 LGHNA and CDR2 YSLEER. The CDR3 sequence is 16 residues long. DNA of the CDR3: TGCGCCAGCAGCCAGGAGGACAGGGGGCGGAACACTGAAGCTTTCTTT. Protein sequence: CASSQEDRGRNTEAFF.

Written as DNA, the CDR3 is TGTGCCAGTACCCTAGGGTACGGGAGTATCTACAATGAGCAGTTCTTC. Translated, it gives CASTLGYGSIYNEQFF. The rearrangement links TRBV19 to TRBJ2-1; D may be TRBD2 (6 bases). The ends were cut back, 7 bases at V and 3 bases at J, with 19 bases in the middle. The V gene's germline CDR1 is LNHDA and CDR2 SQIVND (reference sequence). The CDR3 is 16 residues long.

The CDR3 sequence is CASSSLSGRWDTQYF. CDR3 DNA: TGTGCCAGCAGTTCCCTTAGCGGGAGATGGGATACGCAGTATTTT. This chain connects TRBV7-2 to TRBJ2-3, with 9 bases aligning to TRBD2. V dropped 6 bases and J dropped 6; count of bases not matched to a gene: 10. The CDR3 length is 15 residues. In germline, CDR1 is SGHTA, CDR2 FQGNSA.

The V gene is TRBV28, the J gene TRBJ1-1; D is ambiguous. The V and J ends lost 6 bases and 7 bases respectively, with 15 bases between them. Germline CDR1 MDHEN, CDR2 SYDVKM. The CDR3 sequence is 13 residues long. The CDR3 sequence is CASSDPGPGEAFF. The CDR3 DNA follows: TGTGCCAGCAGCGACCCTGGGCCCGGTGAAGCTTTCTTT. Full variable domain (remainder filled in from reference TRBV28 and TRBJ1-1): DVKVTQSSRYLVKRTGEKVFLECVQDMDHENMFWYRQDPGLGLRLIYFSYDVKMKEKGDIPEGYSVSREKKERFSLILESASTNQTSMYLCASSDPGPGEAFFGQGTRLTVV.

V and J are TRBV5-4 and TRBJ2-1; the D gene is possibly TRBD2 (5 bases). Between the trimmed V and J ends, which lost 5 bases and 4 bases, there was a span of 16 bases. Germline V gene data show CDR1 as SGHNT and CDR2 as YYREEE (reference sequence). The CDR3 sequence is 15 residues long. The DNA for the CDR3 is TGTGCCAGCAGTACTAGTGGGAGTAATTACAATGAGCAGTTCTTC. This codes for CASSTSGSNYNEQFF.

In its sample, this clone was seen once. The chain carries TRBV19 and TRBJ1-5, with unresolved D. CDR1 and CDR2 (germline): LNHDA, SQIVND (reference sequence). Trimming stripped 8 bases from V and 0 bases from J, with 8 bases between. There are 13 residues in the CDR3. The CDR3 nucleotides read TGTGCCAGTGCGGTATATAGCAATCAGCCCCAGCATTTT. It codes for CASAVYSNQPQHF.

V gene TRBV7-8 combines with J gene TRBJ2-7, with 9 bases lining up with TRBD2. The germline CDR1 and CDR2 sequences are SGHVS and FQNEAQ. The trim removed 5 bases at V and 4 bases at J, leaving 9 bases unmatched. The CDR3 loop spans 15 amino acids. CDR3 in amino acids: CASSLPSGRRYEQYF. The CDR3, as DNA: TGTGCCAGCAGCCTACCCAGCGGGAGGAGGTACGAGCAGTACTTC.

A single count supports this clone. V usage is TRBV6-5 and J usage is TRBJ2-7; maybe TRBD2 (6 bases). The CDR3 is 14 amino acids. From germline, CDR1 is MNHEY and CDR2 SVGAGI. V was pared by 0 bases and J by 6 bases, with 12 bases between. The CDR3 reads CASSYSTGGVEQYF. The CDR3 nucleotides read TGTGCCAGCAGTTACTCGACCGGCGGGGTCGAGCAGTACTTC.

V is TRBV6-5 and J is TRBJ1-1; the match to TRBD1 covers 7 bases. CDR3 length: 14 residues. V trimming: 4 bases; J trimming: 2 bases; junction bases outside the gene matches: 4. Germline CDR1 is MNHEY and CDR2 is SVGAGI. CDR3: CASSFGTANTEAFF. The CDR3 coding sequence is TGTGCCAGCAGTTTTGGGACAGCAAACACTGAAGCTTTCTTT.

The chain links TRBV6-9 to TRBJ1-1; 7 nucleotides agree with TRBD1. The CDR3 runs to 14 residues. V lost 8 bases and J lost 1; bases outside the gene matches: 7. Per germline, CDR1 MNHGY and CDR2 SVAAGI. The CDR3 DNA is TGTGCCAGCTACCCCGGGACAGAGAACACTGAAGCTTTCTTT. It encodes CASYPGTENTEAFF.

The rearrangement joins TRBV30 to TRBJ2-1; possible D gene TRBD1, 5 bases. Trimming took 3 bases from V and 1 from J, leaving 22 bases between them. Per the germline V gene, CDR1 is GTSNPN and CDR2 is SVGIG (reference sequence). The CDR3 contains 18 residues. The CDR3 is CAWRGVVYGARSYNEQFF. The DNA of the CDR3 is TGTGCCTGGAGAGGGGTAGTATATGGGGCGAGATCCTACAATGAGCAGTTCTTC.

This chain joins TRBV7-3 and TRBJ2-2; D is perhaps TRBD1 (5 bases). This CDR3 contains 15 residues. The germline V and J ends were trimmed by 5 bases and 6 bases, with 16 bases remaining between them. Germline CDR1 is SGHTA and CDR2 is FQGTGA. This chain's CDR3 is CASSPRVDHPGELFF. CDR3 sequence (DNA): TGTGCCAGCAGCCCCAGGGTGGACCATCCCGGGGAGCTGTTTTTT.

The chain uses TRBV9 and TRBJ2-1, with 7 bases fitting TRBD2. Germline V gene data show CDR1 as SGDLS and CDR2 as YYNGEE. J lost 8 bases, V lost 0 bases, and 8 bases had no gene match. This CDR3 comprises 15 residues. The CDR3 DNA reads TGTGCCAGCAGCGTAGTAAGCGCGGGAGTCGATGAGCAGTTCTTC. Protein product: CASSVVSAGVDEQFF.

The V gene is TRBV5-4, the J gene TRBJ2-5; 8 nucleotides match TRBD2. Per the germline V gene, CDR1 is SGHNT and CDR2 is YYREEE (reference sequence). This CDR3 is 15 amino acids long. The trim removed 4 bases at V and 5 bases at J, leaving 10 bases unmatched. The CDR3 loop reads CASSPGGASGETQYF. The CDR3 DNA reads as TGTGCCAGCAGCCCTGGGGGGGCTAGCGGGGAGACCCAGTACTTC.

The chain joins TRBV28 to TRBJ1-2; the D gene is possibly TRBD1 (5 bases). The germline CDR1 and CDR2 sequences are MDHEN and SYDVKM. CDR3 size: 13 residues. V lost 8 bases to trimming and J lost 2 bases, with 12 bases between them. The CDR3 loop reads CASGLGGNYGYTF. CDR3 DNA: TGTGCCAGCGGATTGGGGGGAAACTATGGCTACACCTTC.

This chain connects TRBV4-2 to TRBJ2-7, with D unresolved. The CDR3 runs 13 residues. V gave up 4 bases and J gave up 0 bases, with 7 bases separating them. CDR1 is LGHNA and CDR2 is YNFKEQ in the germline V gene. This chain's CDR3 is CASSPDGSYEQYF. In nucleotides, the CDR3 is TGTGCCAGCAGCCCAGACGGCTCCTACGAGCAGTACTTC.

The chain carries TRBV28 and TRBJ2-7; 8 positions match TRBD1. V was pared by 4 bases and J by 2 bases, with 4 bases of the junction left unmatched. The CDR3 runs to 14 residues. Germline loops: CDR1 MDHEN, CDR2 SYDVKM. DNA of the CDR3: TGTGCCAGCAGTTCCGGACAGGGCCCCTACGAGCAGTACTTC. It encodes CASSSGQGPYEQYF.

The chain carries TRBV7-9 and TRBJ1-2; 8 bases are shared with TRBD1. Trimming at V came to 3 bases and at J to 1 base, leaving 4 bases not matched to a gene. From germline, CDR1 is SEHNR and CDR2 FQNEAQ (reference sequence). CDR3 length: 15 residues. The CDR3 sequence: CASSFGTGGNYGYTF. As DNA, the CDR3 is TGTGCCAGCAGCTTTGGTACAGGGGGTAACTATGGCTACACCTTC. Looking up the rest from reference TRBV7-9 and TRBJ1-2 gives the full variable domain: DTGVSQNPRHKITKRGQNVTFRCDPISEHNRLYWYRQTLGQGPEFLTYFQNEAQLEKSRLLSDRFSAERPKGSFSTLEIQRTEQGDSAMYLCASSFGTGGNYGYTFGSGTRLTVV.

This sequence joins TRBV7-2 and TRBJ1-2; 8 nucleotides align to TRBD1. The V and J ends lost 5 bases and 7 bases, in that order; junction bases with no gene match: 15. The germline V gene has CDR1 SGHTA and CDR2 FQGNSA. The CDR3 sequence is 16 residues long. The CDR3, as DNA: TGTGCCAGCAGCCCCGATCACCCCAGGGGGCGAATTGGCTACACCTTC. This translates into CASSPDHPRGRIGYTF.

The chain joins TRBV9 to TRBJ2-7; the match to TRBD1 covers 8 bases. From germline, CDR1 is SGDLS and CDR2 YYNGEE. The ends lost 4 bases at V and 3 bases at J; junction bases unmatched: 6. CDR3 length: 14 residues. CDR3 region: CASSMTGVGYEQYF. The CDR3 bases are TGTGCCAGCAGCATGACAGGGGTAGGCTACGAGCAGTACTTC.